The clone carrying this TCR beta chain was found once. Its cognate antigen is unknown. Regarding time point: patch test 1, 2 weeks after DPC sensitization. Sample treatment: therapeutic diphenylcyclopropenone sensitization with weekly scalp DPC. Every donor had alopecia and was 18 to 70 years old; all were suitable for DPC. The sample comes from a study of human T cells and chemical hapten exposure. Study-wide context: The sensitizer, 2% DPC, was used on around 2 cm by around 2 cm of upper inner arm skin.

The CDR3 is 14 residues long. J lost 3 bases, V lost 3 bases, and 5 bases had no gene match. The germline V gene encodes CDR1 DFQATT and CDR2 SNEGSKA (reference sequence). Individual cDNA molecules in this library carried unique molecular identifiers. TCRdb itself ran the RACE reads through MiXCR, one entry per CDR3 protein. The repertoire holds roughly 180,000 distinct CDR3 sequences, 20% to 25% seen once, with about 7% in the top ten. General study results and limits: Significantly more large CDR3 similarity clusters arose among expanded TCRs than among controls.

This TCR was sampled from a woman aged 45 to 65 with alopecia areata. Some clones in this sample may be carry-over from other donors' samples. The chain recombines TRBV20-1 with TRBJ2-3; TRBD2 agrees at 8 bases. The sample in question was whole blood, obtained in connection with sensitization to the hapten diphenylcyclopropenone (DPC). CDR3 nucleotides: TGCAGTGCTAGTAAGCTAGCGGGTACAGATACGCAGTATTTT. Amino acid sequence: CSASKLAGTDTQYF.